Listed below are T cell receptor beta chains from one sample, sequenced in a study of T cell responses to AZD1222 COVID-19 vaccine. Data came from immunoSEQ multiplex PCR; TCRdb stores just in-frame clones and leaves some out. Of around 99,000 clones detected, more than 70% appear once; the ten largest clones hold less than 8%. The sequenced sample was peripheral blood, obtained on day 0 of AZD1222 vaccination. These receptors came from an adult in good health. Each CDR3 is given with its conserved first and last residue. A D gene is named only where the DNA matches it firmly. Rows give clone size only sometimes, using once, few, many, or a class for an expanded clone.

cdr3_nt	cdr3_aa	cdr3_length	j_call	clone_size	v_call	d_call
TGTGCCTGGAGTGGAACAGGCTTCTCTGGAAACACCATATATTTT	CAWSGTGFSGNTIYF	15	TRBJ1-3	-	TRBV30	-
TGTGCCAGCAGCGTGGACGGGACCGACTACAATGAGCAGTTCTTC	CASSVDGTDYNEQFF	15	TRBJ2-1	-	TRBV9	-
TGTGCCACCAGTGACGAGATGGGGTACGAGCAGTACTTC	CATSDEMGYEQYF	13	TRBJ2-7	-	TRBV24-1	-
TGCAGCGTCTCGGACAGGGGCAGCGGGGAGCTGTTTTTT	CSVSDRGSGELFF	13	TRBJ2-2	-	TRBV29-1	TRBD1
TGTGCCAGCAGCCCACTTGGCGGGGGAGGAAACACCATATATTTT	CASSPLGGGGNTIYF	15	TRBJ1-3	-	TRBV5-6	-
TGTGCCAGCAGCAAAACTAGCGGGAGTACTTACGAGCAGTACTTC	CASSKTSGSTYEQYF	15	TRBJ2-7	-	TRBV5-4	TRBD2
TGTGCCAGCAGTTCATCAACGGGGACAGGGGGCGGTTGGGGCAATCAGCCCCAGCATTTT	CASSSSTGTGGGWGNQPQHF	20	TRBJ1-5	-	TRBV27	TRBD1
TGTGCCAGCAGCCCCCGCGGGAGTAATTACGAGCAGTACTTC	CASSPRGSNYEQYF	14	TRBJ2-7	once	TRBV9	TRBD2
TGTGCCAGCACCCCGAGGGAGGCTACAGATACGCAGTATTTT	CASTPREATDTQYF	14	TRBJ2-3	-	TRBV6-5	-
TGCGCCAGCAGCCAAGGCAGGGAAAACACTGAAGCTTTCTTT	CASSQGRENTEAFF	14	TRBJ1-1	-	TRBV4-1	-
TGTGCCAGCTCACCTGCGGGTAGCTCCTACGAGCAGTACTTC	CASSPAGSSYEQYF	14	TRBJ2-7	-	TRBV18	-
TGTGCCAGCAGTCCTAGGACAGGGGGAGGGGTTGGCTACACCTTC	CASSPRTGGGVGYTF	15	TRBJ1-2	-	TRBV6-5	TRBD1
TGTGCCAGCAGCTTCCAGGGAGGGGCTAATGAAAAACTGTTTTTT	CASSFQGGANEKLFF	15	TRBJ1-4	-	TRBV7-8	-
TGTGCCTGGAGTGTACGTTGGGACAGAAGAAACAATGAGCAGTTCTTC	CAWSVRWDRRNNEQFF	16	TRBJ2-1	-	TRBV30	TRBD1
TGTGCCAGCAGTGAATGGTGGGAAACGTCCCCAGATACGCAGTATTTT	CASSEWWETSPDTQYF	16	TRBJ2-3	once	TRBV25-1	-
TGTGCCAGCAGTGCGCGGGTGACCCAGTACTTC	CASSARVTQYF	11	TRBJ2-5	-	TRBV6-2/TRBV6-3	-
TGTGCCAGCAGTGAACGGGGGGCGACCGGGGAGCTGTTTTTT	CASSERGATGELFF	14	TRBJ2-2	-	TRBV6-1	-
TGCAGTGCTAGTTCTACCGATCGCCCGGGTGAGCAGTTCTTC	CSASSTDRPGEQFF	14	TRBJ2-1	-	TRBV20-1	-
TGTGCCAGCAGTTTACTCGTAGATACGCAGTATTTT	CASSLLVDTQYF	12	TRBJ2-3	-	TRBV28	-
TGTGCCAGCAGTGCCCTGGGGGATCGAAAGAACACTGAAGCTTTCTTT	CASSALGDRKNTEAFF	16	TRBJ1-1	-	TRBV28	-
TGCAGCGTAAGGGCTGACGTCCCCAATTCACCCCTCCACTTT	CSVRADVPNSPLHF	14	TRBJ1-6	-	TRBV29-1	-
TGTGCCAGCAGCTTACTATTCGGACAGCATGGGGACAGTTTCTACGAGCAGTACTTC	CASSLLFGQHGDSFYEQYF	19	TRBJ2-7	-	TRBV7-2	TRBD1
TGTGCCAGCAGCGGAACCGGACAGGATTTGACCTACGAGCAGTACTTC	CASSGTGQDLTYEQYF	16	TRBJ2-7	-	TRBV9	TRBD1
TGTGCCAGCAGCGTACAGGGACAAGAGACCCAGTACTTC	CASSVQGQETQYF	13	TRBJ2-5	once	TRBV7-3	-
TGTGCCAGCATCCCCCCCCTAGCGGGAGGGGCAGATACGCAGTATTTT	CASIPPLAGGADTQYF	16	TRBJ2-3	-	TRBV28	TRBD2
TGTGCCAGCAGTTTGACAGGGTTTGTGAACACTGAAGCTTTCTTT	CASSLTGFVNTEAFF	15	TRBJ1-1	-	TRBV28	TRBD1
TGTGCCACCAGTGGGGAGGATACGCAGTATTTT	CATSGEDTQYF	11	TRBJ2-3	-	TRBV24-1	-
TGTGCCAGCAGCCAGCTCAACACTGAAGCTTTCTTT	CASSQLNTEAFF	12	TRBJ1-1	-	TRBV3-1/TRBV3-2	-
TGTGCCAGTAGTAGAGGTGGGAGCACAGATACGCAGTATTTT	CASSRGGSTDTQYF	14	TRBJ2-3	-	TRBV19	-
TGTGCCAGCTCACCACCGTCGGGTTATAGCAATCAGCCCCAGCATTTT	CASSPPSGYSNQPQHF	16	TRBJ1-5	-	TRBV18	-
TGTGCCACCAGCAGAGATAACCAATCGGGGGCTTTCTTT	CATSRDNQSGAFF	13	TRBJ1-1	few	TRBV15	-
TGCAGCGTTGAGGGACAGGGAGGGAACGAGCAGTACTTC	CSVEGQGGNEQYF	13	TRBJ2-7	-	TRBV29-1	TRBD1
TGTGCCAGCAGCCAAGGGACAACCACTAACACTGAAGCTTTCTTT	CASSQGTTTNTEAFF	15	TRBJ1-1	-	TRBV4-2	-
TGTGCCAGCAGTTTTTCCAACTACGAGCAGTACTTC	CASSFSNYEQYF	12	TRBJ2-7	-	TRBV28	-
TGCGCCAGCAGCCAAGACCGGGGGGAGAACTATGGCTACACCTTC	CASSQDRGENYGYTF	15	TRBJ1-2	-	TRBV4-1	-
TGTGCCAGCTCACCACCGCTAGGGGGCCGTGGCACCGGGGAGCTGTTTTTT	CASSPPLGGRGTGELFF	17	TRBJ2-2	-	TRBV18	TRBD1
TGTGCCAGCAGCAGATGGACAGCTTCTAATGAAAAACTGTTTTTT	CASSRWTASNEKLFF	15	TRBJ1-4	-	TRBV27	-
TGTGCCAGCAGCTTAGGTCTTAGGGGGGAAGTCACCGGGGAGCTGTTTTTT	CASSLGLRGEVTGELFF	17	TRBJ2-2	-	TRBV7-2	-
TGTGCCAGCAGCACCCGGACACCAACTAATGAAAAACTGTTTTTT	CASSTRTPTNEKLFF	15	TRBJ1-4	-	TRBV7-9	-
TGCGCCAGCAGCCAACAGGGTTCCTATAATTCACCCCTCCACTTT	CASSQQGSYNSPLHF	15	TRBJ1-6	-	TRBV4-3	-
TGTGCCAGTATCAAAGGAGTGGACACTGAAGCTTTCTTT	CASIKGVDTEAFF	13	TRBJ1-1	-	TRBV19	-
TGCGCCAGCAGCCCTACTACAGGAGATAGCAATCAGCCCCAGCATTTT	CASSPTTGDSNQPQHF	16	TRBJ1-5	-	TRBV5-1	-
TGTGCCAGTAGTAGAAGACTAGCGGGAGGGTCCGGGGAGCTGTTTTTT	CASSRRLAGGSGELFF	16	TRBJ2-2	-	TRBV19	TRBD2
TGTGCCAGTAAAGGTCGGGTGTCAACTAATGAAAAACTGTTTTTT	CASKGRVSTNEKLFF	15	TRBJ1-4	-	TRBV19	-
TGCAGCGTCGCCGGGACTAGCGGGAGCATAGATACGCAGTATTTT	CSVAGTSGSIDTQYF	15	TRBJ2-3	-	TRBV29-1	TRBD2
TGTGCCAGCAGCCAAGTGTCTGTAGGGCGGCAAGAGACCCAGTACTTC	CASSQVSVGRQETQYF	16	TRBJ2-5	-	TRBV14	-
TGTGCCAGCTCACCCGGGGCGGTACTCAATCAGCCCCAGCATTTT	CASSPGAVLNQPQHF	15	TRBJ1-5	-	TRBV18	-
TGTGCCAGCAGTTACGGAGACAGAGATCAGCCCCAGCATTTT	CASSYGDRDQPQHF	14	TRBJ1-5	once	TRBV6-6	-